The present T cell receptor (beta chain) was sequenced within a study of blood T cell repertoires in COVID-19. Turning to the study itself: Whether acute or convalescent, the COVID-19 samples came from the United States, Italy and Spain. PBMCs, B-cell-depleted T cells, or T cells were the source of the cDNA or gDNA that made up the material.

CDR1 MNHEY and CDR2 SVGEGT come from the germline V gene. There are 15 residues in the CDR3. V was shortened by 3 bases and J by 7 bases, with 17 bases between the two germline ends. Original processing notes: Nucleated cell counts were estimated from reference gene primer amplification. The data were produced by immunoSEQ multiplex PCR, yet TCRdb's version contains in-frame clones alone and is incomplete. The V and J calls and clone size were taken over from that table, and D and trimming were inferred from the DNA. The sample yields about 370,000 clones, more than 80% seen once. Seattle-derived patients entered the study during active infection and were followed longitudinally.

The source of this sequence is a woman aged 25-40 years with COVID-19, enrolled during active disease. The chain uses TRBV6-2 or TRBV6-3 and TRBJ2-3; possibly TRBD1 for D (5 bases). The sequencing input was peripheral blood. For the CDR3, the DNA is TGTGCCAGCAGTTATAGTGGCCAGGGAACTTATACGCAGTATTTT. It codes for CASSYSGQGTYTQYF.